This T cell receptor (beta chain) was sequenced during a study of T cell repertoires in cytomegalovirus infection (dated by TCRdb to the late 2010s). In terms of the full investigation: Donor HLA type was relevant to the analysis, as public TCR beta signatures indicated carriage of CMV infection together with the matching HLA type. General conclusions and limits of the study: The ex vivo response was dominated by HLA-C-restricted CMV-specific TCR beta clonotypes, which also provided the single most frequent clonotype in two of eight donors. Carriers of CMV infection plus the relevant HLA type were discriminated by the cumulative frequency of public TCR beta family members in the study cohort and in an independent approximately 360-donor cohort.

The data were produced on an Illumina HiSeq 1500. TCRdb took the public reads, trimmed them with fastp at Q25, ran MiXCR for clone calling and kept in-frame beta chains. Every distinct CDR3 protein forms one entry, paired with its most common genes and DNA. Within this sample are around 740,000 distinct CDR3 sequences, with 35% to 45% of them counted one time only. The ten largest make up roughly 2.9% of the sample. This clonotype was counted many times. This receptor's antigen is unknown. Qualities for individual bases were not recorded, and no much larger clone is one base off. V gives up 5 bases and J gives up 4 bases, and the segment between their germline ends measures 16 bases. Including the terminal cysteine and phenylalanine, the CDR3 comprises 15 residues. Only the CDR3 region is kept as DNA, spanning 45 bases read in frame from base 1. The germline V gene sets CDR1 to SGHVS and CDR2 to FNYEAQ.

Here the chain combines TRBV7-6 and TRBJ2-3; a tentative D match to TRBD2 spans 7 bases. The origin of this receptor is a human donor in good health (CMV status not recorded). Some clones in this sample may be carry-over from other donors' samples. The sequencing sample was made of PBMCs. The nucleotide sequence is given as TGTGCCAGCAGCCGAAGGGGGGGAACCTCAGATACGCAGTATTTT. Its protein is CASSRRGGTSDTQYF.